The 24 T cell receptor beta chains reported below all come from one sample, sequenced in a study of cytomegalovirus exposure and HLA in healthy donors. Primers included in the PCR were 60 Vbeta and 13 Jbeta primers. Libraries were prepared by immunoSEQ multiplex PCR; TCRdb keeps only in-frame clonotypes and omits some of them. The sample has about 70,000 clones, around 74% seen once; the top ten hold approximately 10%. Sequenced material: PBMCs. These receptors were taken from a human donor in good health.

The chain links TRBV18 to TRBJ2-5; D perhaps matches TRBD2 (5 bases). V was trimmed by 6 bases and J by 1 base, leaving 15 bases between them. Germline V gene sequence: CDR1 KGHSH, CDR2 LQKENI. The CDR3 has 15 amino acids. The CDR3 DNA follows: TGTGCCAGCTCTCCGACCAGGAGCGGCCAAGAGACCCAGTACTTC. Translation gives CASSPTRSGQETQYF.

The chain carries TRBV7-6 and TRBJ1-1, with D unresolved. Trimming pared 1 base from V and 8 bases from J, leaving 14 bases between. The CDR3 consists of 14 residues. CDR1 is SGHVS, CDR2 FNYEAQ, per germline. The CDR3 spells CASSLEGAADEAFF. CDR3 coding DNA: TGTGCCAGCAGCTTAGAAGGAGCGGCAGACGAAGCTTTCTTT.

The V and J genes are TRBV5-4 and TRBJ2-3; perhaps TRBD2 as D (5 bases). The CDR3 is 15 amino acids. Germline V gene data show CDR1 as SGHNT and CDR2 as YYREEE (reference sequence). V was pared by 0 bases and J by 3 bases, with 11 bases between. CDR3 nucleotides: TGTGCCAGCAGCTTGGCCCGTGAGGGAACAGATACGCAGTATTTT. Translating gives CASSLAREGTDTQYF.

This clone came up a few times. V gene TRBV5-5 combines with J gene TRBJ1-5; 8 bases are shared with TRBD1. CDR1 is SGHKS and CDR2 is YYEKEE in the germline V gene (reference sequence). The CDR3 has 16 amino acids. Unmatched junction bases numbered 8, after V lost 3 bases and J lost 3 bases. Here the CDR3 reads CASSSSGQEYNQPQHF. CDR3 DNA: TGTGCCAGCAGCTCTTCGGGACAGGAGTACAATCAGCCCCAGCATTTT.

The V gene is TRBV7-3, the J gene TRBJ2-7, with 8 bases matching TRBD2. Trimming removed 5 bases from V and 2 bases from J; junction bases left unmatched: 8. CDR1 is SGHTA and CDR2 is FQGTGA in the germline V gene. This CDR3 spans 15 amino acids. Here the CDR3 reads CASSPLWGLAYEQYF. The DNA for the CDR3 is TGTGCCAGCAGCCCCCTCTGGGGACTAGCCTACGAGCAGTACTTC.

This clone was observed a handful of times. The chain uses TRBV5-1 and TRBJ1-1; D perhaps matches TRBD1 (5 bases). V lost 4 bases and J lost 2, with 15 bases in between. Germline V gene lookup returns CDR1 SGHRS and CDR2 YFSETQ. CDR3 length: 15 residues. The CDR3 bases are TGCGCCAGCAGCAATCAGGGTACGGTAAACACTGAAGCTTTCTTT. Translating it yields CASSNQGTVNTEAFF. Full variable domain (remainder filled in from reference TRBV5-1 and TRBJ1-1): KAGVTQTPRYLIKTRGQQVTLSCSPISGHRSVSWYQQTPGQGLQFLFEYFSETQRNKGNFPGRFSGRQFSNSRSEMNVSTLELGDSALYLCASSNQGTVNTEAFFGQGTRLTVV.

V gene TRBV30 combines with J gene TRBJ2-2; 8 nucleotides agree with TRBD1. The CDR3 is 16 amino acids. V shed 5 bases and J 6 bases; nucleotides not matched to a gene: 14. Germline values: CDR1 GTSNPN, CDR2 SVGIG (reference sequence). The CDR3 here is CAWGAPGQALPGELFF. CDR3 nucleotide sequence: TGTGCCTGGGGGGCTCCGGGACAGGCCCTACCCGGGGAGCTGTTTTTT.

V is TRBV25-1 and J is TRBJ1-2; 9 positions match TRBD1. The V and J ends lost 5 bases and 5 bases, in that order; junction bases with no gene match: 3. From germline, CDR1 is MGHDK and CDR2 SYGVNS. This CDR3 has 13 amino acids. The CDR3 DNA sequence: TGTGCCAGCAGTACTGGACAGGGGTATGGCTACACCTTC. It codes for CASSTGQGYGYTF.

This clone has a handful of counts. The V and J genes are TRBV6-1 and TRBJ2-1, with D tentatively TRBD1 (6 bases). Trimming removed 8 bases from V and 8 bases from J, with 13 bases in between. CDR3 length equals 12 residues. The germline gives CDR1 MNHNS, CDR2 SASEGT. CDR3 coding DNA: TGTGCCAGCCGACCGACAGGTTATGAGCAGTTCTTC. This sequence encodes CASRPTGYEQFF.

The chain has TRBV7-8 and TRBJ1-1; D call uncertain. The length of the CDR3 is 13 residues. Trimming stripped 0 bases from V and 1 base from J, with 3 bases between. CDR1 is SGHVS, CDR2 FQNEAQ, per germline. CDR3 bases: TGTGCCAGCAGCTTAGCCGGGAACACTGAAGCTTTCTTT. Its translation: CASSLAGNTEAFF.

The genes are TRBV7-8 and TRBJ2-1, with 7 nucleotides matching TRBD1. CDR1 is SGHVS and CDR2 is FQNEAQ in the germline V gene. The trim removed 3 bases at V and 9 bases at J, leaving 14 bases unmatched. The CDR3 has 16 amino acids. This chain's CDR3 is CASSLSAGTADGEQFF. CDR3 nucleotides: TGTGCCAGCAGCTTGAGCGCCGGGACAGCCGACGGTGAGCAGTTCTTC.

The gene calls are TRBV5-4 and TRBJ2-3; 14 bases fit TRBD2. V lost 4 bases, J lost 2 bases, and 9 bases stayed unmatched. The CDR3 length is 18 residues. Germline CDR1 reads SGHNT; CDR2 reads YYREEE (reference sequence). The CDR3 here is CASSTGLAGGSYTDTQYF. The CDR3 DNA sequence: TGTGCCAGCAGCACCGGACTAGCGGGAGGCTCCTACACAGATACGCAGTATTTT.

Only one count was recorded for this clone. The CDR3 protein is CASSLSQGVGNTIYF. The CDR3 DNA reads as TGTGCCAGCAGTTTATCGCAGGGCGTTGGAAACACCATATATTTT. V and J are TRBV27 and TRBJ1-3, with D perhaps matching TRBD1 (5 bases). Deletions cut 0 bases from V and 3 bases from J, with 9 bases between. Germline V CDR1 and CDR2: MNHEY, SMNVEV (reference sequence). The CDR3 has 15 residues.

The chain joins TRBV5-1 to TRBJ1-3; D unclear. CDR3 size: 15 residues. Germline CDR1 SGHRS, CDR2 YFSETQ. The V end lost 2 bases, the J end lost 0 bases, and 9 bases lay between the germline ends. DNA for the CDR3: TGCGCCAGCAGCTTTAACTTCGGCTCTGGAAACACCATATATTTT. This codes for CASSFNFGSGNTIYF.

J is TRBJ1-1 and V is TRBV5-1; 8 bases line up with TRBD1. CDR3 size: 13 residues. CDR1 is SGHRS and CDR2 is YFSETQ in the germline V gene. V shed 3 bases and J 3 bases; nucleotides not matched to a gene: 1. The CDR3 loop reads CASSSDRDTEAFF. The CDR3 DNA follows: TGCGCCAGCAGCTCGGACAGGGACACTGAAGCTTTCTTT.

The chain couples TRBV10-1 to TRBJ1-2; unclear D gene. Germline CDR1 and CDR2: WNHNN and SYGVQD (reference sequence). Trimming left V 4 bases short and J 4 bases short, with 19 bases between. The CDR3 consists of 16 residues. The CDR3 nucleotides read TGCGCCAGCAGTGGGAATCACCCGGGTCCCCTCTATGGCTACACCTTC. Translation: CASSGNHPGPLYGYTF.

V gene TRBV7-9 combines with J gene TRBJ2-7; D uncertain. V was trimmed by 4 bases and J by 1 base, leaving 8 bases between them. The CDR3 is 13 amino acids. Germline CDR1 is SEHNR and CDR2 is FQNEAQ (reference sequence). The CDR3 DNA is TGTGCCAGCAGCTCACGACAATCCTACGAGCAGTACTTC. This sequence encodes CASSSRQSYEQYF.

V is TRBV7-8 and J is TRBJ2-7, with TRBD2 identical over 7 bases. Germline CDR1 is SGHVS and CDR2 is FQNEAQ. This CDR3 has 15 amino acids. Trimming cost V 1 base and J 2 bases; bases outside gene matches: 5. The CDR3 nucleotides read TGTGCCAGCAGCTTAGGAGGGAGGGGAACCTACGAGCAGTACTTC. Translation gives CASSLGGRGTYEQYF.

The genes are TRBV7-8 and TRBJ2-7, with D possibly TRBD1 on 6 matching bases. CDR1 and CDR2 (germline): SGHVS, FQNEAQ. Trimming shortened V by 1 base and J by 10 bases, and 8 bases separated the two germline ends. The CDR3 spans 11 residues. CDR3 in DNA: TGTGCCAGCAGCTTAGGAGGGGGACAGTACTTC. It is translated as CASSLGGGQYF.

The rearrangement links TRBV6-5 to TRBJ1-2; D is uncertain. Trimming removed 6 bases at V and 2 bases at J, with 7 bases between. This CDR3 is 12 amino acids long. From germline, CDR1 is MNHEY and CDR2 SVGAGI. In DNA form, the CDR3 reads TGTGCCAGCAGGGCGGGGAACTATGGCTACACCTTC. It translates to CASRAGNYGYTF.

V is TRBV7-8 and J is TRBJ2-7; the match to TRBD1 covers 9 bases. CDR1 is SGHVS, CDR2 FQNEAQ, per germline. The V and J ends lost 4 bases and 7 bases, in that order; junction bases with no gene match: 8. This CDR3 has 14 amino acids. The CDR3 region is CASSSTGGLGEQYF. CDR3 DNA: TGTGCCAGCAGCTCGACAGGGGGGTTAGGGGAGCAGTACTTC.

This clone was detected only once. V usage is TRBV10-1 and J usage is TRBJ2-1, with D perhaps TRBD2 (5 bases). Trimming pared 0 bases from V and 10 bases from J, leaving 10 bases between. Per germline, CDR1 WNHNN and CDR2 SYGVQD (reference sequence). There are 13 residues in the CDR3. CDR3 region: CASSESSTREQFF. The CDR3 coding sequence is TGCGCCAGCAGTGAGTCTTCCACTAGAGAGCAGTTCTTC.

The chain links TRBV7-6 to TRBJ2-3; 10 nucleotides match TRBD1. CDR1 SGHVS and CDR2 FNYEAQ come from the germline V gene. CDR3 size: 15 residues. V lost 4 bases to trimming and J lost 6 bases; unmatched junction nucleotides: 7. The CDR3 region has the DNA TGTGCCAGCAGCTCCCCTACGACAGGGGGCGATACGCAGTATTTT. Protein product: CASSSPTTGGDTQYF. The complete variable domain, with remaining parts taken from reference TRBV7-6 and TRBJ2-3, reads GAGVSQSPRYKVTKRGQDVALRCDPISGHVSLYWYRQALGQGPEFLTYFNYEAQQDKSGLPNDRFSAERPEGSISTLTIQRTEQRDSAMYRCASSSPTTGGDTQYFGPGTRLTVL.

The rearrangement joins TRBV28 to TRBJ2-3; D remains ambiguous. V lost 6 bases and J lost 7, with 8 bases in between. The length of the CDR3 is 11 residues. Germline loops: CDR1 MDHEN, CDR2 SYDVKM. Written as DNA, the CDR3 is TGTGCCAGCAGCTGGAGTTATACGCAGTATTTT. It codes for CASSWSYTQYF.